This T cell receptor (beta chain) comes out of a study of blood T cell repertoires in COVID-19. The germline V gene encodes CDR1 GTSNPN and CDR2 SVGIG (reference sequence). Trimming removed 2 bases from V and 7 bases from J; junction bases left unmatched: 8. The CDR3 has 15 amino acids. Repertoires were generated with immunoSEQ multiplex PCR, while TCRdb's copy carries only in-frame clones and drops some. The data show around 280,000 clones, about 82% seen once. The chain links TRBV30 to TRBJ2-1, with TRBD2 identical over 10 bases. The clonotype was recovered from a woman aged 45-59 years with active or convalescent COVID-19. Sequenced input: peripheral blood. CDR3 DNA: TGTGCCTGGAGTCCCCTAGCGGGAGTGACGAATGAGCAGTTCTTC. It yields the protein CAWSPLAGVTNEQFF.